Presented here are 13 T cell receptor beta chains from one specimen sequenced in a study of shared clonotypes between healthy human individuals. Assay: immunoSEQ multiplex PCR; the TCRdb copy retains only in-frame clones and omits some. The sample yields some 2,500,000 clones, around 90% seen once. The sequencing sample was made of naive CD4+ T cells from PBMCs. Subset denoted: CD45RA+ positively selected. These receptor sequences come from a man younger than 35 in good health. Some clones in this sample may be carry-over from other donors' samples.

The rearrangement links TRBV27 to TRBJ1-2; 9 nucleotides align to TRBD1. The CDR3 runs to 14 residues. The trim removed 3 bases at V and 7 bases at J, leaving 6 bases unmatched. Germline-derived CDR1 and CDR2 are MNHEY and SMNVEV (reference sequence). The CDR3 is CASSFRDRVSGYTF. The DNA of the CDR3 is TGTGCCAGCAGTTTCCGGGACAGGGTGAGTGGCTACACCTTC.

The CDR3, as DNA: TGTGCCATCAGGGAAAATCAGCCCCAGCATTTT. It translates to CAIRENQPQHF. The chain employs TRBV28 and TRBJ1-5, with D maybe TRBD1 (5 bases). The CDR3 is 11 amino acids. The germline CDR1 and CDR2 sequences are MDHEN and SYDVKM. Trimming removed 10 bases from V and 4 bases from J, with 8 bases in between.

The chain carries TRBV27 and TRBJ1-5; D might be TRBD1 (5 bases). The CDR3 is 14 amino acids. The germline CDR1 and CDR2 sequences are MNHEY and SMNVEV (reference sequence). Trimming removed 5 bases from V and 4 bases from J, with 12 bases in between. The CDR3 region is CASSPMRGNQPQHF. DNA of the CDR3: TGTGCCAGCAGTCCCATGAGGGGTAATCAGCCCCAGCATTTT.

The CDR3 DNA sequence: TGTGCCAGCAGCCCCCTTGGAGCCCATAGCACAGATACGCAGTATTTT. This encodes CASSPLGAHSTDTQYF. The V and J genes are TRBV9 and TRBJ2-3; D gene uncertain. CDR1 and CDR2 (germline): SGDLS, YYNGEE. Trimming shortened V by 4 bases and J by 0 bases, and 15 bases separated the two germline ends. The CDR3 runs to 16 residues. The full variable domain, its missing parts supplied by reference TRBV9 and TRBJ2-3, is DSGVTQTPKHLITATGQRVTLRCSPRSGDLSVYWYQQSLDQGLQFLIQYYNGEERAKGNILERFSAQQFPDLHSELNLSSLELGDSALYFCASSPLGAHSTDTQYFGPGTRLTVL.

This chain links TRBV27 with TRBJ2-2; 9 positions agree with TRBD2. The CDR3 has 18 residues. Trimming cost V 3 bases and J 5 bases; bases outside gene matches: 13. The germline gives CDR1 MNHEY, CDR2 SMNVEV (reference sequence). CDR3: CASSFSTAQREDTGELFF. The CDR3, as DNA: TGTGCCAGCAGTTTTTCCACGGCACAGCGGGAGGATACCGGGGAGCTGTTTTTT.

The CDR3 loop is CASSQKFAPGTGRNTEAFF. The CDR3 DNA sequence: TGCGCCAGCAGCCAAAAATTCGCTCCTGGGACAGGGAGGAACACTGAAGCTTTCTTT. The chain has TRBV4-1 and TRBJ1-1; 9 nucleotides line up with TRBD1. V lost 2 bases, J lost 1 base, and 14 bases stayed unmatched. The CDR3 runs 19 residues. CDR1 MGHRA and CDR2 YSYEKL come from the germline V gene.

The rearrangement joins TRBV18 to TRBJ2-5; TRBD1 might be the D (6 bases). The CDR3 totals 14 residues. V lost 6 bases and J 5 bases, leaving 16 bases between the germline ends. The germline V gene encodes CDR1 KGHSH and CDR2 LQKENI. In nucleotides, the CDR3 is TGTGCCAGCTCTAAAGACAGGAATGTGGAGACCCAGTACTTC. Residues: CASSKDRNVETQYF.

CDR3 nucleotides: TGTGCCAGCAGCACTAGCGGGAGGGGCCAAGAGACCCAGTACTTC. It yields the protein CASSTSGRGQETQYF. This chain joins TRBV11-2 and TRBJ2-5; 13 nucleotides match TRBD2. This CDR3 has 15 residues. Germline trimming cut 5 bases from V and 1 base from J; bases unmatched to any gene: 1. Germline CDR1 SGHAT, CDR2 FQNNGV.

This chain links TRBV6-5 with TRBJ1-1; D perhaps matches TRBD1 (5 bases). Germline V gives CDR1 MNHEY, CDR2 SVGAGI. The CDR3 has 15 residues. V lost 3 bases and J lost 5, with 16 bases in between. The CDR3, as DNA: TGTGCCAGCAGTTATACTCGGGGCGGTGGAACTGAAGCTTTCTTT. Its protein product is CASSYTRGGGTEAFF.

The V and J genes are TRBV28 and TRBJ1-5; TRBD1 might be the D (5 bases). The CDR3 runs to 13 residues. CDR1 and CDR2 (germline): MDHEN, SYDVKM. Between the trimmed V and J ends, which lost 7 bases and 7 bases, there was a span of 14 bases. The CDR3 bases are TGTGCCAGCACCGCGGGGGGTGGCCAGCCCCAGCATTTT. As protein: CASTAGGGQPQHF.

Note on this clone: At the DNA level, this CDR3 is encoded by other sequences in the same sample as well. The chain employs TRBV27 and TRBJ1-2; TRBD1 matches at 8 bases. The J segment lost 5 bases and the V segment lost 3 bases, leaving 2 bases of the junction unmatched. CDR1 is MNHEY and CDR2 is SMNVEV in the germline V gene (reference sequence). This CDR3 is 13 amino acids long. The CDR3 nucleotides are TGTGCCAGCAGTTTTACAGGGGGATATGGCTACACCTTC. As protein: CASSFTGGYGYTF.

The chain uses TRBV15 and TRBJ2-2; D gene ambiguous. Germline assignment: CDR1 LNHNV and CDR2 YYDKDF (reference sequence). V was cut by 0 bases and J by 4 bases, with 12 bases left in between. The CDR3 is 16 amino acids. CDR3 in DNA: TGTGCCACCAGCAGAGAAGCCTCGACTGCCACCGGGGAGCTGTTTTTT. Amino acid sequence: CATSREASTATGELFF.

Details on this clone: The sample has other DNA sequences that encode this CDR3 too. CDR3 nucleotide sequence: TGTGCCAGCAGCCAAGATTTCCGGGGCACCGGGGAGCTGTTTTTT. This codes for CASSQDFRGTGELFF. The chain joins TRBV4-2 to TRBJ2-2, with TRBD2 as a possible D gene (5 bases). The CDR3 covers 15 residues. V shed 0 bases and J shed 4 bases, with 9 bases lying between them. The germline V gene encodes CDR1 LGHNA and CDR2 YNFKEQ.